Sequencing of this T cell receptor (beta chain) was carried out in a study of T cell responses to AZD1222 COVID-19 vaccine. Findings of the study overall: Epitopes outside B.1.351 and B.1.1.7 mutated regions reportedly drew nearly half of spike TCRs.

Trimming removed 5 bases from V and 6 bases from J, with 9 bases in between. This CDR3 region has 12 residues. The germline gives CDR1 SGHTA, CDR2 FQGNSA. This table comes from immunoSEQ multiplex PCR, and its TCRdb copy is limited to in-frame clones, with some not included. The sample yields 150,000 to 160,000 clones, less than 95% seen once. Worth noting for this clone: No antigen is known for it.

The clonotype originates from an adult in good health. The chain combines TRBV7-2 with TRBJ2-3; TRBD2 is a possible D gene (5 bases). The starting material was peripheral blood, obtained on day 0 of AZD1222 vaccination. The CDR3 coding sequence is TGTGCCAGCAGCCGGACTTCGGATACGCAGTATTTT. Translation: CASSRTSDTQYF.